This T cell receptor delta chain was identified in a study of gamma-delta T cells after stem cell transplantation. TCRdb re-processed the RT-PCR reads via CATT. The table shows some 5,800 delta-chain clones, with approximately 1.9% occurring only once. The junction had 8 bases not matched to a gene; V was cut back by 1 base and J by 6 bases. The CDR3 length is 15 residues. Per the germline V gene, CDR1 is GEAIGNYY and CDR2 is EKD. This clonotype was obtained from a human donor. It is not recorded whose cells these are; they may come from a transplant donor. V and J are TRDV2 and TRDJ1; TRDD3 matches 9 bases. Sequenced input: gamma-delta T cells. The CDR3 nucleotides read TGTGCCTGTGACACGGTGGGGGATAAGGATCATAAACTCATCTTT. It yields the protein CACDTVGDKDHKLIF.